Listed here are 13 T cell receptor beta chains from one sample, sequenced in a study of early T cells in non-severe SARS-CoV-2 infection. Each CDR3 protein is one row after TCRdb ran MiXCR on the 5' RACE reads. This sample yields about 98,000 distinct CDR3 sequences, of which 11% are seen a single time; approximately 5.4% belongs to the top ten. Source material: whole blood. These receptors all stem from an adult who was a healthcare worker with PCR-confirmed SARS-CoV-2 infection or an uninfected control (not recorded which).

This rearrangement joins TRBV5-1 to TRBJ2-7, with D perhaps matching TRBD1 (7 bases). The CDR3 runs 14 residues. The germline V gene has CDR1 SGHRS and CDR2 YFSETQ. Trimming shortened V by 4 bases and J by 7 bases, and 18 bases separated the two germline ends. CDR3 protein: CASSRSAGGMEQYF. In DNA form, the CDR3 reads TGCGCCAGCAGCCGGTCGGCAGGGGGGATGGAGCAGTACTTC.

This clonotype was observed at least ten times. The rearrangement uses TRBV20-1 and TRBJ2-7, with 12 bases identical to TRBD2. Germline lookup yields CDR1 DFQATT and CDR2 SNEGSKA (reference sequence). Losses at the gene ends were 0 bases for V and 0 bases for J; bases not matched to a gene: 6. CDR3 length: 17 amino acids. The CDR3 nucleotides read TGCAGTGCTAGAGATCCCACTAGCGGGGGGAACTCCTACGAGCAGTACTTC. Translated, it gives CSARDPTSGGNSYEQYF.

This clonotype appeared many times. The chain recombines TRBV18 with TRBJ1-1; the D is unclear. V was shortened by 5 bases and J by 1 base, with 11 bases between the two germline ends. This CDR3 has 14 residues. From germline, CDR1 is KGHSH and CDR2 LQKENI. CDR3 bases: TGTGCCAGCTCATACCAAGTAGGGAACACTGAAGCTTTCTTT. Amino acids: CASSYQVGNTEAFF.

This clonotype was observed at least ten times. The chain uses TRBV10-3 and TRBJ2-5; D might be TRBD2 (6 bases). Per germline, CDR1 ENHRY and CDR2 SYGVKD. The V end lost 3 bases, the J end lost 5 bases, and 13 bases lay between the germline ends. This CDR3 is 14 amino acids long. CDR3 residues: CAISERPAGETQYF. CDR3 DNA sequence: TGTGCCATCAGTGAACGTCCCGCGGGGGAGACCCAGTACTTC.

At least ten counts were recorded for this clonotype. The gene calls are TRBV20-1 and TRBJ1-2, with D possibly matching TRBD1 (5 bases). V lost 6 bases, J lost 2 bases, and 13 bases lay in between. The CDR3 loop spans 13 amino acids. Germline-derived CDR1 and CDR2 are DFQATT and SNEGSKA (reference sequence). In nucleotides, the CDR3 is TGCAGTGCCACAGGATTTACCAACTATGGCTACACCTTC. This sequence encodes CSATGFTNYGYTF.

In DNA, the CDR3 is TGTGCCAGCAATCGGGACAGGGTACGCGAGCAGTACTTC. Encoded protein: CASNRDRVREQYF. V usage is TRBV6-1 and J usage is TRBJ2-7; 9 bases are a match to TRBD1. Germline CDR1 reads MNHNS; CDR2 reads SASEGT. The V and J ends lost 7 bases and 6 bases, in that order; junction bases with no gene match: 7. The CDR3 runs to 13 residues.

In this sample, this clonotype turned up many times. The gene calls are TRBV28 and TRBJ2-1; D remains unclear. The CDR3 loop spans 15 amino acids. Looked up from germline, CDR1 is MDHEN and CDR2 is SYDVKM. V gave up 6 bases and J gave up 2 bases, with 14 bases separating them. CDR3 sequence (DNA): TGTGCCAGCAGCCTAGGGCAGATCCCCTACAATGAGCAGTTCTTC. Translating it yields CASSLGQIPYNEQFF. Looking up the rest from reference TRBV28 and TRBJ2-1 gives the full variable domain: DVKVTQSSRYLVKRTGEKVFLECVQDMDHENMFWYRQDPGLGLRLIYFSYDVKMKEKGDIPEGYSVSREKKERFSLILESASTNQTSMYLCASSLGQIPYNEQFFGPGTRLTVL.

This clonotype was seen a few times. This chain connects TRBV25-1 to TRBJ2-7; 8 positions agree with TRBD1. The CDR3 is 13 amino acids. The ends lost 8 bases at V and 4 bases at J; junction bases unmatched: 7. Germline V gene sequence: CDR1 MGHDK, CDR2 SYGVNS. CDR3 amino acids: CASGRTGQYEQYF. The CDR3, as DNA: TGTGCCAGCGGTCGGACAGGGCAATACGAGCAGTACTTC.

The J gene is TRBJ2-7, the V gene TRBV29-1; possible D gene TRBD2, 5 bases. The germline CDR1 and CDR2 sequences are SQVTM and ANQGSEA. CDR3 length: 11 amino acids. V was trimmed by 6 bases and J by 2 bases, leaving 8 bases between them. CDR3 region: CSVRGTYEQYF. The CDR3 DNA follows: TGCAGCGTCCGAGGGACCTACGAGCAGTACTTC.

This clonotype was observed at least ten times. The CDR3 DNA reads TGTGCCAGCAGTCCACAGGCTCCTTATGGCTACACCTTC. This encodes CASSPQAPYGYTF. The chain carries TRBV28 and TRBJ1-2, with TRBD1 as a possible D gene (5 bases). Deletions cut 5 bases from V and 5 bases from J, with 12 bases between. This CDR3 is 13 amino acids long. Germline CDR1 reads MDHEN; CDR2 reads SYDVKM.

This clonotype was seen a handful of times. This chain connects TRBV29-1 to TRBJ1-2, with a tentative D call TRBD1 (6 bases). This CDR3 comprises 13 residues. Germline V gives CDR1 SQVTM, CDR2 ANQGSEA. The germline V and J ends were trimmed by 0 bases and 7 bases, with 12 bases remaining between them. The DNA for the CDR3 is TGCAGCGTTGAAGATGGAGACAGGACTGGCTACACCTTC. This encodes CSVEDGDRTGYTF.

This clonotype has ten or more counts. V gene TRBV7-8 combines with J gene TRBJ1-1, with D possibly matching TRBD1 (6 bases). CDR3 size: 13 residues. The germline V gene encodes CDR1 SGHVS and CDR2 FQNEAQ. The V gene lost 8 bases and the J gene lost 0 bases, with 10 bases spanning the gap. The CDR3 protein is CASGGPMNTEAFF. CDR3 nucleotides: TGTGCCAGCGGGGGGCCCATGAACACTGAAGCTTTCTTT.

This clonotype showed up just a few times. The chain links TRBV2 to TRBJ2-2, with 12 bases fitting TRBD2. Germline V CDR1 and CDR2: SNHLY, FYNNEI. Trimming at V came to 6 bases and at J to 4 bases, leaving 3 bases not matched to a gene. This CDR3 comprises 15 residues. The CDR3 region is CASSRLAGATGELFF. CDR3 nucleotide sequence: TGTGCCAGCAGCCGACTAGCGGGGGCCACCGGGGAGCTGTTTTTT.